The entry that follows covers one T cell receptor (beta chain) sequence. The antigen is unknown. It was across several immunoSEQ plates that each subset's genomic DNA was evenly split. TCRdb keeps only in-frame clones here, not all; method: immunoSEQ multiplex PCR. In the table there are some 1.5 million clones, 95% to 97% of which are singletons. The sample is drawn from a study of shared clonotypes between healthy human individuals. General study points: Generation probability values for non-shared clonotypes were lower than those for clonotypes shared by all four donors.

The sample comprised naive CD4+ T cells sorted from blood. Subset described: CD45RA+ positively selected. This clonotype originated in a man aged 25 to 40 in good health.

CDR3 region: CAISELLAGGPDTQYF. The CDR3 DNA follows: TGTGCCATCAGTGAGTTACTAGCGGGAGGCCCCGATACGCAGTATTTT. The chain couples TRBV10-3 to TRBJ2-3; 12 nucleotides align to TRBD2. V lost 1 base and J lost 6; bases outside the gene matches: 5. Germline V gene lookup returns CDR1 ENHRY and CDR2 SYGVKD. The length of the CDR3 is 16 residues.